A selection of T cell receptor beta chains follows, all from one sample in a study of shared clonotypes between healthy human individuals. Repertoires were generated with immunoSEQ multiplex PCR, while TCRdb's copy carries only in-frame clones and drops some. The data hold about 1 million clones, with roughly 70% observed a single time. The sequenced material came from memory CD4+ T cells sorted from blood. These receptors were obtained from a man aged 18 to 29 in good health. Both conserved end residues are part of each CDR3. The D gene is left open where the match is weak. Clone size is not always given. Where it is, it says once, few, many or a class for expanded clones.

J,D,V,size,DNA,CDR3
TRBJ2-7,-,TRBV6-1,-,TGTGCCAGCAGTGAAGCGAGGGGCTTCTCCCTACTTTACGAGCAGTACTTC,CASSEARGFSLLYEQYF
TRBJ2-7,-,TRBV18,-,TGTGCCAGCTCACCGGTCGGCAGGGGCTCATACGAGCAGTACTTC,CASSPVGRGSYEQYF
TRBJ2-3,-,TRBV10-3,few,TGTGCCACCCTACTACGAAGCGGCGGGACAGATACGCAGTATTTT,CATLLRSGGTDTQYF
TRBJ2-7,-,TRBV15,few,TGTGCCACCATTTCGACTCGTCCCGGCTACGAGCAGTACTTC,CATISTRPGYEQYF
TRBJ1-5,-,TRBV30,-,TGTGCCTGGAGTCCGGGAATCCAGCCCCAGCATTTT,CAWSPGIQPQHF
TRBJ2-3,-,TRBV5-6,-,TGTGCCAGCAGCCCGGGCCAAGCGGGGACACGGAGGACAGATACGCAGTATTTT,CASSPGQAGTRRTDTQYF
TRBJ1-2,TRBD1,TRBV6-6,few,TGTGCCAGCATAGGACAGGGAGACGCCCTTTACACCTTC,CASIGQGDALYTF
TRBJ2-5,TRBD2,TRBV28,few,TGTGCCAGCAGTTCCTCGGGGGGACCCCAAGAGACCCAGTACTTC,CASSSSGGPQETQYF
TRBJ1-1,-,TRBV30,few,TGTGCCTGGAGTGTCGCGGGGAACACTGAAGCTTTCTTT,CAWSVAGNTEAFF
TRBJ1-4,TRBD1,TRBV5-4,few,TGTGCCAGCCATGAGGGGGCGGGTGAAAAACTGTTTTTT,CASHEGAGEKLFF
TRBJ2-1,-,TRBV29-1,-,TGCAGCTTCCCGAGGGCCTTAGGGAATGAGCAGTTCTTC,CSFPRALGNEQFF
TRBJ1-6,-,TRBV14,few,TGTGCCAGCAGCCAAGGGAGGGGGGCTTCCTATAATTCACCCCTCCACTTT,CASSQGRGASYNSPLHF
TRBJ1-1,-,TRBV5-1,-,TGCGCCAGCAGCTTCGAGGCGAACACTGAAGCTTTCTTT,CASSFEANTEAFF
TRBJ1-4,-,TRBV10-3,many,TGTGCCATCAGTGAGTCGGGGCCAACTAATGAAAAACTGTTTTTT,CAISESGPTNEKLFF
TRBJ1-6,-,TRBV30,once,TGTGCCTCGGGGAGGCCTGGCAATTCACCCCTCCACTTT,CASGRPGNSPLHF
TRBJ1-1,-,TRBV18,-,TGTGCCAGCTCACCCCAACGGGGGCCCAACACTGAAGCTTTCTTT,CASSPQRGPNTEAFF